This TCR beta chain emerged from a study of blood T cell repertoires in COVID-19. Study in general: Acute and convalescent COVID-19 specimens originated in the United States, Italy and Spain.

Trimming stripped 5 bases from V and 6 bases from J, with 17 bases between. From germline, CDR1 is SQVTM and CDR2 ANQGSEA. The CDR3 is 13 amino acids. Profiled with immunoSEQ multiplex PCR; TCRdb holds only in-frame clones, not every one. The sample consists of about 370,000 clones, approximately 90% of them appearing once. This sequence originates from a man younger than 35 who had recovered from COVID-19. The rearrangement uses TRBV29-1 and TRBJ2-7; no definite D call. Sequencing was carried out using PBMCs or T cells enriched from blood (not recorded which). The DNA for the CDR3 is TGCAGCGTTCGGCCAGGCCTCACCCCCGAGCAGTACTTC. It codes for CSVRPGLTPEQYF.